This T cell receptor (beta chain) was identified in a study of spatial heterogeneity in lung cancer. Findings and caveats of the study: One measure, the expanded intratumoral alpha and beta TCR count, tracked tumor mutation counts.

By share, this clonotype ranks as medium-sized (0.01 to 0.1%). The target antigen is unknown. Each CDR3 protein gets one entry after TCRdb re-called the 5' RACE reads with MiXCR. The sample has about 13,000 distinct CDR3 sequences; around 6.1% are singletons. Noted time point: sample taken at primary tumor resection. Trimming stripped 5 bases from V and 8 bases from J, with 22 bases between. There are 15 residues in the CDR3. This TCR was sampled from a female donor with early-stage non-small cell lung cancer. This specimen was lung tumor tissue, taken at surgery. V usage is TRBV12-3 or TRBV12-4 and J usage is TRBJ2-7; D gene unclear. Here the CDR3 reads CASSPTRGGRGQQYF. CDR3 DNA: TGTGCCAGCAGTCCCACCCGCGGTGGGCGCGGTCAGCAGTACTTC.